Following are 10 T cell receptor beta chains from one sample sequenced in a study of OX40 agonist ivuxolimab in advanced cancers. The library was generated by the immunoSEQ multiplex PCR assay. TCRdb's version of the immuneACCESS table is confined to in-frame rearrangements and falls short of the full clone set. An unresolved V gene accounts for under half of the shortfall where checked; the remainder is of unknown origin. For this sample the table gives tens of thousands of clones, of which 90% were detected only once. The top ten clonotypes cover about a quarter of the sample. This sample comprised CD4+ or CD8+ T cells sorted from blood, obtained in a trial of the OX40 agonist ivuxolimab. These receptors originate from an adult with an advanced solid tumor such as melanoma, head and neck, liver or kidney cancer.

This clone was recorded once. The chain recombines TRBV5-5 with TRBJ1-1; D unresolved. This CDR3 has 14 amino acids. V was cut by 1 base and J by 2 bases, with 9 bases left in between. CDR1 SGHKS and CDR2 YYEKEE come from the germline V gene (reference sequence). The chain's CDR3 is CASSLWVGNTEAFF. The CDR3 bases are TGTGCCAGCAGCTTGTGGGTTGGAAACACTGAAGCTTTCTTT. Using reference TRBV5-5 and TRBJ1-1 for the parts outside the CDR3, the full variable domain is DAGVTQSPTHLIKTRGQQVTLRCSPISGHKSVSWYQQVLGQGPQFIFQYYEKEERGRGNFPDRFSARQFPNYSSELNVNALLLGDSALYLCASSLWVGNTEAFFGQGTRLTVV.

This chain joins TRBV27 and TRBJ2-2; D is uncertain. This CDR3 has 14 amino acids. Germline V CDR1 and CDR2: MNHEY, SMNVEV (reference sequence). V lost 3 bases, J lost 4 bases, and 9 bases lay in between. The CDR3 DNA reads TGTGCCAGCAGTTTCTACGTCGGCACCGGGGAGCTGTTTTTT. Its protein product is CASSFYVGTGELFF.

This clone was seen a single time. This rearrangement joins TRBV6-5 to TRBJ2-7; TRBD2 matches at 10 bases. The CDR3 has 16 amino acids. The trim removed 4 bases at V and 0 bases at J, leaving 6 bases unmatched. Germline CDR1 reads MNHEY; CDR2 reads SVGAGI. The CDR3 DNA reads TGTGCCAGCAGTTCTACGATAGCGGGAGGCTCCTACGAGCAGTACTTC. It codes for CASSSTIAGGSYEQYF.

This rearrangement joins TRBV7-2 to TRBJ2-3; D may be TRBD2 (5 bases). Trimming took off 0 bases at V and 7 bases at J, with 11 bases between the two ends. From germline, CDR1 is SGHTA and CDR2 FQGNSA. CDR3 length equals 14 residues. For the CDR3, the DNA is TGTGCCAGCAGCTTAGCGCTGGGCGGGTATACGCAGTATTTT. Residues: CASSLALGGYTQYF.

The chain employs TRBV21-1 and TRBJ1-1; the D segment call TRBD1 is taken from the table without a DNA check. TRBV21-1 is classified as a pseudogene. The length of the CDR3 is 21 residues. This CDR3 reads CASSKAASRDRGHRVNTEAFF. For the CDR3, the DNA is TGTGCCAGCAGCAAAGCCGCATCCCGGGACAGGGGGCATCGCGTGAACACTGAAGCTTTCTTT.

To note about this clone: Other DNA variants within this sample encode the same CDR3. CDR3 nucleotides: TGCAGCGTCCACGACCCGTCAACTAATGAAAAACTGTTTTTT. The encoded protein is CSVHDPSTNEKLFF. The chain uses TRBV29-1 and TRBJ1-4; D is unclear. The CDR3 contains 14 residues. Trimming took off 6 bases at V and 0 bases at J, with 11 bases between the two ends. Per germline, CDR1 SQVTM and CDR2 ANQGSEA.

This rearrangement joins TRBV4-3 to TRBJ2-1, with D possibly TRBD2 on 5 matching bases. The CDR3 loop spans 17 amino acids. Germline V gene sequence: CDR1 LGHNA, CDR2 YSLEER. Trimming stripped 0 bases from V and 4 bases from J, with 16 bases between. This CDR3 reads CASSQDHGEWWYNEQFF. Here the CDR3 DNA reads TGCGCCAGCAGCCAAGATCACGGGGAGTGGTGGTACAATGAGCAGTTCTTC.

The CDR3 region is CASRRPGLAGVGPDTQYF. CDR3 DNA sequence: TGTGCCAGCAGAAGACCGGGACTAGCGGGAGTAGGGCCAGATACGCAGTATTTT. The chain recombines TRBV27 with TRBJ2-3; TRBD2 matches at 14 bases. Germline CDR1 is MNHEY and CDR2 is SMNVEV (reference sequence). The V segment lost 6 bases and the J segment 4 bases; nucleotides outside the gene matches: 12. This CDR3 spans 18 amino acids.

The gene calls are TRBV27 and TRBJ1-2; 11 positions agree with TRBD1. Unmatched junction bases numbered 2, after V lost 4 bases and J lost 4 bases. Looked up from germline, CDR1 is MNHEY and CDR2 is SMNVEV (reference sequence). The CDR3 loop spans 14 amino acids. The CDR3 spells CASSSGQGAYGYTF. For the CDR3, the DNA is TGTGCCAGCAGTTCTGGACAGGGGGCCTATGGCTACACCTTC.

CDR3 residues: CASSLDTDRVGKFF. In nucleotides, the CDR3 is TGTGCCAGCAGCTTAGATACGGACAGGGTTGGTAAGTTCTTC. The chain recombines TRBV13 with TRBJ2-1, with 8 bases lining up with TRBD1. Germline trimming cut 1 base from V and 14 bases from J; bases unmatched to any gene: 10. CDR3 size: 14 residues. The germline CDR1 and CDR2 sequences are PRHDT and FYEKMQ (reference sequence).